This T cell receptor (beta chain) was observed in a study of T cell responses to AZD1222 COVID-19 vaccine. General study results and limits: Repertoires were collected only later (after the peak T cell response had occurred). Of spike-specific TCRs, nearly half reportedly target regions left unmutated in variants.

The table came from immunoSEQ multiplex PCR; TCRdb's copy has only in-frame clones and leaves some out. The profile shows around 80,000 clones, 92% of them singletons. Trimming stripped 0 bases from V and 5 bases from J, with 8 bases between. This CDR3 spans 14 amino acids. Germline values: CDR1 SGHRS, CDR2 YFSETQ. About this clone itself: What it binds is unknown.

The clonotype was recovered from an adult who received the AZD1222 COVID-19 vaccine. Sequenced material: peripheral blood, taken 28 days after the second AZD1222 dose. The V gene is TRBV5-1, the J gene TRBJ1-4, with D possibly being TRBD1 (6 bases). The CDR3 spells CASSLGRGNEKLFF. The CDR3 region has the DNA TGCGCCAGCAGCTTGGGCAGGGGAAATGAAAAACTGTTTTTT. The full variable domain, with the rest looked up from reference TRBV5-1 and TRBJ1-4, is KAGVTQTPRYLIKTRGQQVTLSCSPISGHRSVSWYQQTPGQGLQFLFEYFSETQRNKGNFPGRFSGRQFSNSRSEMNVSTLELGDSALYLCASSLGRGNEKLFFGSGTQLSVL.